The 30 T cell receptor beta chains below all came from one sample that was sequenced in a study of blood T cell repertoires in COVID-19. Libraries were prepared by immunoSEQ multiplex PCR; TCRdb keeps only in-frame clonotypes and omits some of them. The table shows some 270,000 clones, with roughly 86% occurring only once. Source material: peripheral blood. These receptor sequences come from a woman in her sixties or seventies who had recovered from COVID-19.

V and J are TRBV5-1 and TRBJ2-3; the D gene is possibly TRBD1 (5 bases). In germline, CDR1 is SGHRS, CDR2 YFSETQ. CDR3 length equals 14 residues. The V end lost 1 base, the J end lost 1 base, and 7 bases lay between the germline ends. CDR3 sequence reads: CASSLWGGTDTQYF. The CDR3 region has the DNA TGCGCCAGCAGCTTGTGGGGCGGCACAGATACGCAGTATTTT.

CDR3 DNA sequence: TGTGCCAGCAGCTTAGAAACAGGGGCCGAGCAGTACTTC. Its translation: CASSLETGAEQYF. J is TRBJ2-7 and V is TRBV11-2, with 7 bases fitting TRBD1. CDR1 is SGHAT, CDR2 FQNNGV, per germline. Trimming at V came to 0 bases and at J to 6 bases, leaving 2 bases not matched to a gene. The CDR3 consists of 13 residues.

This CDR3 is CASRPEDSYEQYF. CDR3 coding DNA: TGTGCCAGCAGACCGGAGGACTCCTACGAGCAGTACTTC. V is TRBV27 and J is TRBJ2-7; D may be TRBD2 (5 bases). Germline CDR1 MNHEY, CDR2 SMNVEV (reference sequence). Deletions cut 6 bases from V and 0 bases from J, with 9 bases between. There are 13 residues in the CDR3.

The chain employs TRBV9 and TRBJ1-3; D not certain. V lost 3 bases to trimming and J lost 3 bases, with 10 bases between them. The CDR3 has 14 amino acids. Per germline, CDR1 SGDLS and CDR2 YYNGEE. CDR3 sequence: CASSALRGGNTIYF. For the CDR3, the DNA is TGTGCCAGCAGCGCCCTCCGGGGTGGAAACACCATATATTTT. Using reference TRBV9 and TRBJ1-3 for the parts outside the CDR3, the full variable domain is DSGVTQTPKHLITATGQRVTLRCSPRSGDLSVYWYQQSLDQGLQFLIQYYNGEERAKGNILERFSAQQFPDLHSELNLSSLELGDSALYFCASSALRGGNTIYFGEGSWLTVV.

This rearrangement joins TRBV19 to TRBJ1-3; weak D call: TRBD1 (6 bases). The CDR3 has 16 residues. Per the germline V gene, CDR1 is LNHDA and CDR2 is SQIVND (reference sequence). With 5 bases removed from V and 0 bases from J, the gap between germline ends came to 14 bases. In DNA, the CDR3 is TGTGCCAGTAGTTCGAGAAGACAGGTCTCTGGAAACACCATATATTTT. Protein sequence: CASSSRRQVSGNTIYF. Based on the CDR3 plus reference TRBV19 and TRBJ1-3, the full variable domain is DGGITQSPKYLFRKEGQNVTLSCEQNLNHDAMYWYRQDPGQGLRLIYYSQIVNDFQKGDIAEGYSVSREKKESFPLTVTSAQKNPTAFYLCASSSRRQVSGNTIYFGEGSWLTVV.

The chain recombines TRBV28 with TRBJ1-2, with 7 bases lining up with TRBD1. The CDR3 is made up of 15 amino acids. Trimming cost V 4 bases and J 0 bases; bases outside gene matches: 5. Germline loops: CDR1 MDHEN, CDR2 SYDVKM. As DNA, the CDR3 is TGTGCCAGCAGTTCAAGGGGGCCCGCTAACTATGGCTACACCTTC. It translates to CASSSRGPANYGYTF.

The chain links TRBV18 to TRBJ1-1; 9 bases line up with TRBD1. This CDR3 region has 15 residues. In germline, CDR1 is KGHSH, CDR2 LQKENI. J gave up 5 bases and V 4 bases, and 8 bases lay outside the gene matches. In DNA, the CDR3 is TGTGCCAGCTCACAAACAGGGGGCGAGGGGACTGAAGCTTTCTTT. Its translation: CASSQTGGEGTEAFF.

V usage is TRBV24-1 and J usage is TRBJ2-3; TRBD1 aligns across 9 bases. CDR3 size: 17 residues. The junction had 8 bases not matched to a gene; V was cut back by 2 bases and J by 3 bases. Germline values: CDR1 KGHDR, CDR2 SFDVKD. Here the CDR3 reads CATSDSLPGTGTDTQYF. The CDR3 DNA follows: TGTGCCACCAGTGATTCCCTACCCGGGACAGGGACAGATACGCAGTATTTT.

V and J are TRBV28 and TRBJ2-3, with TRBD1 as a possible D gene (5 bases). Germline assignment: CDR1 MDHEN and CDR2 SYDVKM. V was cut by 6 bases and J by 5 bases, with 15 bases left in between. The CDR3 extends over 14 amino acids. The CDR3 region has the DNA TGTGCCAGCAGCCCCATGTCTAGGGGAGATACGCAGTATTTT. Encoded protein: CASSPMSRGDTQYF.

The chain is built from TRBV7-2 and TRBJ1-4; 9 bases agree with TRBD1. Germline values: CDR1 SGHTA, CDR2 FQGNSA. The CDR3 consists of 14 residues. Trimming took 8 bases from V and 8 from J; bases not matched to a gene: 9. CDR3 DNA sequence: TGTGCCAGCGGATTGACAGGGGGTAGAGAAAAACTGTTTTTT. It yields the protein CASGLTGGREKLFF.

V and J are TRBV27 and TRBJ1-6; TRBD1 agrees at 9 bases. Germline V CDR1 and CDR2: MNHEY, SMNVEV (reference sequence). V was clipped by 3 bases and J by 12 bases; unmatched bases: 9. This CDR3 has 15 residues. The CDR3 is CASSFTPDRGEPLHF. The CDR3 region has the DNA TGTGCCAGCAGTTTCACACCGGACAGGGGAGAACCCCTCCACTTT.

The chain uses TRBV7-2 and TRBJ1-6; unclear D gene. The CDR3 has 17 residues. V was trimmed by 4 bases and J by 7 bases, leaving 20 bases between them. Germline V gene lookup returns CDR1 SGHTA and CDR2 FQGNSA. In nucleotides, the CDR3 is TGTGCCAGCAGCTCCCCGCTCGGAGGGCCACAGAATTCACCCCTCCACTTT. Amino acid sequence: CASSSPLGGPQNSPLHF.

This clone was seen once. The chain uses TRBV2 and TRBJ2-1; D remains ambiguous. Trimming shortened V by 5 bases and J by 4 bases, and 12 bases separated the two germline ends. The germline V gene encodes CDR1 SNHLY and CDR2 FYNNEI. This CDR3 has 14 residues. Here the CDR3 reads CASSLFTEYNEQFF. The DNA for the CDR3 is TGTGCCAGCAGTCTATTCACAGAGTACAATGAGCAGTTCTTC.

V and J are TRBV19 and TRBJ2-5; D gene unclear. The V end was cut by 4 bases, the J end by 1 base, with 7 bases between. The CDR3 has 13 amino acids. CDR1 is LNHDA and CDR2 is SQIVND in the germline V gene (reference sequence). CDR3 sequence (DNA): TGTGCCAGTAGTACCCAGGCCCAAGAGACCCAGTACTTC. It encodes CASSTQAQETQYF. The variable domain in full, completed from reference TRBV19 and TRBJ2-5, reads DGGITQSPKYLFRKEGQNVTLSCEQNLNHDAMYWYRQDPGQGLRLIYYSQIVNDFQKGDIAEGYSVSREKKESFPLTVTSAQKNPTAFYLCASSTQAQETQYFGPGTRLLVL.

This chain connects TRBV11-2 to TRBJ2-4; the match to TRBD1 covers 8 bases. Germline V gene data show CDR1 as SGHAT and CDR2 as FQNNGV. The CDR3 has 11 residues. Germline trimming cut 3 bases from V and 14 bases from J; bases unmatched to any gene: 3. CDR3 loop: CASSFGTGEYF. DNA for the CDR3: TGTGCCAGCAGCTTCGGGACAGGCGAGTACTTC.

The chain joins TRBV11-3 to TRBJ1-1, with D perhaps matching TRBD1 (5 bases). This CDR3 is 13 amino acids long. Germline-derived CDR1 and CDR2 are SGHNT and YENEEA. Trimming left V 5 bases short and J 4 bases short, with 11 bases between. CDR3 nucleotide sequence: TGTGCCAGCAGCCCCGGGGGGATCACTGAAGCTTTCTTT. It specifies CASSPGGITEAFF.

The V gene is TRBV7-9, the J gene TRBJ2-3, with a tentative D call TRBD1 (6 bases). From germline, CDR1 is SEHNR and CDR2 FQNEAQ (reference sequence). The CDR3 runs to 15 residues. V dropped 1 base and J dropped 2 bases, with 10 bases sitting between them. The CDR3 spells CASSLVQGLTDTQYF. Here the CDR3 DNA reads TGTGCCAGCAGCTTAGTACAGGGCCTCACAGATACGCAGTATTTT.

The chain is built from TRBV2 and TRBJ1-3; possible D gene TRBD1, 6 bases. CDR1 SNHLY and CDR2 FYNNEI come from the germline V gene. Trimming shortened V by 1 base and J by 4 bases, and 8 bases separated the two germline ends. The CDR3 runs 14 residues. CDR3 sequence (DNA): TGTGCCAGCAGTGAAGGGACAGTCGGAAACACCATATATTTT. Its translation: CASSEGTVGNTIYF.

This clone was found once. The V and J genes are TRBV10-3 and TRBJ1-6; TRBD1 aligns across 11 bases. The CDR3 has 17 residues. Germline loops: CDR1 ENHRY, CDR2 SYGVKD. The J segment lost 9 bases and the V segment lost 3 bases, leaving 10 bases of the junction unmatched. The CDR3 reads CAISEIGSGTGGSPLHF. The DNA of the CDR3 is TGTGCCATCAGTGAAATCGGATCGGGGACAGGGGGTTCACCCCTCCACTTT.

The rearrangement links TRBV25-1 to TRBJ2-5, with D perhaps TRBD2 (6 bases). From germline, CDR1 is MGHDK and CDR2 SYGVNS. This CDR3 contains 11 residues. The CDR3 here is CGAGWQETQYF. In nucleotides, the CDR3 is TGTGGGGCGGGGTGGCAAGAGACCCAGTACTTC.

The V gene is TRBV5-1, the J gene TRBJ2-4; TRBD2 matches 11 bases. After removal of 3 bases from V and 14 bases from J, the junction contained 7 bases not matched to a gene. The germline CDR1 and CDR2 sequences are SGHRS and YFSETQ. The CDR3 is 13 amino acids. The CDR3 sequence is CASSSLAGGEKYF. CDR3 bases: TGCGCCAGCAGCTCTCTAGCGGGGGGCGAGAAGTACTTC.

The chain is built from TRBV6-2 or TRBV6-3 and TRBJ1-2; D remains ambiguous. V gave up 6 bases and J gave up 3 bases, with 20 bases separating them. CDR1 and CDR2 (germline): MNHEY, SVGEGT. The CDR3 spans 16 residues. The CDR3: CASSFTEHNSDYGYTF. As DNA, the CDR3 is TGTGCCAGCAGCTTTACGGAGCACAACTCAGACTATGGCTACACCTTC.

CDR3 residues: CASSVGQQGAYNSPLHF. CDR3 nucleotide sequence: TGTGCCAGCAGCGTAGGCCAGCAGGGCGCCTATAATTCACCCCTCCACTTT. The V gene is TRBV9, the J gene TRBJ1-6; maybe TRBD1 (5 bases). Trimming stripped 0 bases from V and 2 bases from J, with 12 bases between. CDR1 is SGDLS and CDR2 is YYNGEE in the germline V gene. The CDR3 consists of 17 residues.

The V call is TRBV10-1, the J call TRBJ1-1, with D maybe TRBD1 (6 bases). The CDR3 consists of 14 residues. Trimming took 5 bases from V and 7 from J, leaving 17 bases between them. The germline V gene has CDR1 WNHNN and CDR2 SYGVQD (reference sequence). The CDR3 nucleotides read TGCGCCAGCAGTTACCTCCACAGGGTTAGTGAAGCTTTCTTT. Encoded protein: CASSYLHRVSEAFF.

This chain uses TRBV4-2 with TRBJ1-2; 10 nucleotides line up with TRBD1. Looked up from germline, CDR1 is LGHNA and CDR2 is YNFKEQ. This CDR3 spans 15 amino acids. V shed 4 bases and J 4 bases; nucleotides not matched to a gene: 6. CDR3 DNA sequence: TGTGCCAGCAGCCTCCCGGGGGACAGGGGCTATGGCTACACCTTC. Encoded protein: CASSLPGDRGYGYTF.

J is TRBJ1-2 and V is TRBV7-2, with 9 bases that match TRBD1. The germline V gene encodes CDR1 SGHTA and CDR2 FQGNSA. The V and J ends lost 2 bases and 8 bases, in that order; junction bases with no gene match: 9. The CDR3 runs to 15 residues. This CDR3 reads CASSLTTGGNGGYTF. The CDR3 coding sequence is TGTGCCAGCAGCTTAACGACAGGGGGAAACGGAGGCTACACCTTC.

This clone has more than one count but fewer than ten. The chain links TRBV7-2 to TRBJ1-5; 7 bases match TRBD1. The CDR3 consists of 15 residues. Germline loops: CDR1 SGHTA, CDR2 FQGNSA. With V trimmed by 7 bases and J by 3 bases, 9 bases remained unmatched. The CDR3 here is CASNRDSLSNQPQHF. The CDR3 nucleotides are TGTGCCAGCAACAGGGACAGTTTATCCAATCAGCCCCAGCATTTT.

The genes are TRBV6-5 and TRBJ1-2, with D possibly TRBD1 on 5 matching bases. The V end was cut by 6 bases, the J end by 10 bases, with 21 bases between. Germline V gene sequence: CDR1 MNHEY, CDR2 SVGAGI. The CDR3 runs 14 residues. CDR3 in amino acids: CASSNVQPGFVYTF. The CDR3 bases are TGTGCCAGCAGCAACGTGCAGCCAGGGTTCGTCTACACCTTC.

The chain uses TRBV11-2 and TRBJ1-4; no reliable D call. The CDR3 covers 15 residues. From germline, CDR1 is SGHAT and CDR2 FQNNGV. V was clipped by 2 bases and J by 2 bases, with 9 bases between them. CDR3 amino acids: CASSLQAFTNEKLFF. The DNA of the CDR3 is TGTGCCAGCAGCTTACAGGCCTTTACTAATGAAAAACTGTTTTTT.

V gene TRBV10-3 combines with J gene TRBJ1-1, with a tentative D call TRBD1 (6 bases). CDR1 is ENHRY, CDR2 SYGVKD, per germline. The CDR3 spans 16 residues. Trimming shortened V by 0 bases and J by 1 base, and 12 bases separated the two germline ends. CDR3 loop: CAISESNTGKNTEAFF. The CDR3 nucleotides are TGTGCCATCAGTGAGTCGAATACAGGGAAGAACACTGAAGCTTTCTTT.